Listed below are T cell receptor beta chains from one sample, sequenced in a study of CD8 T cells in Susac syndrome. From the immunoSEQ multiplex PCR reads, TCRdb called clonotypes with MiXCR, one entry per CDR3 protein. Of approximately 180,000 distinct CDR3 sequences listed, approximately 94% are singletons. The source material was CD4+ T cells from PBMCs. The origin of the receptors is a human donor with multiple sclerosis. Both conserved end residues are part of each CDR3. The order of the fields is clone size, J gene, D gene, V gene, CDR3 protein, CDR3 DNA. The D gene is left open where the match is weak. Clone size appears in some rows only: once, few, many, or a class for an expanded clone.

size: -; J: TRBJ1-2; D: -; V: TRBV7-8; CDR3: CASSFAGQPEGYTF; DNA: TGTGCCAGCAGCTTTGCAGGCCAACCGGAGGGCTACACCTTC
size: -; J: TRBJ1-1; D: TRBD1; V: TRBV5-1; CDR3: CASSLTGEYTEAFF; DNA: TGCGCCAGCAGCCTCACAGGGGAGTACACTGAAGCTTTCTTT
size: -; J: TRBJ2-7; D: -; V: TRBV28; CDR3: CASSPPGEAAYEQYF; DNA: TGTGCCAGCAGTCCGCCGGGGGAGGCGGCCTACGAGCAGTACTTC
size: -; J: TRBJ2-6; D: -; V: TRBV19; CDR3: CASCFPGTIGANVLTF; DNA: TGTGCCAGCTGTTTTCCGGGGACCATTGGGGCCAACGTCCTGACTTTC
size: -; J: TRBJ1-2; D: TRBD1; V: TRBV11-2; CDR3: CASSPRQTGVIYGYTF; DNA: TGTGCCAGCAGCCCCCGACAGACAGGGGTGATCTATGGCTACACCTTC
size: -; J: TRBJ1-1; D: TRBD1; V: TRBV30; CDR3: CAWTGQDGSAFF; DNA: TGTGCCTGGACCGGACAGGATGGCTCAGCTTTCTTT
size: once; J: TRBJ2-2; D: -; V: TRBV12-3/TRBV12-4; CDR3: CASSLRTVTGELFF; DNA: TGTGCCAGCAGTCTACGGACAGTCACCGGGGAGCTGTTTTTT
size: -; J: TRBJ2-2; D: -; V: TRBV27; CDR3: CASTSVGPANTGELFF; DNA: TGTGCCAGCACTAGCGTGGGGCCTGCGAACACCGGGGAGCTGTTTTTT
size: -; J: TRBJ1-5; D: -; V: TRBV12-3/TRBV12-4; CDR3: CASSLDHQPQHF; DNA: TGTGCCAGCAGTTTGGACCATCAGCCCCAGCATTTT
size: -; J: TRBJ2-1; D: TRBD2; V: TRBV20-1; CDR3: CSATRLAGAYNEQFF; DNA: TGCAGTGCTACCCGACTAGCGGGGGCCTACAATGAGCAGTTCTTC
size: -; J: TRBJ1-2; D: TRBD1; V: TRBV30; CDR3: CAWSVPTGIEGYTF; DNA: TGTGCCTGGAGTGTCCCGACAGGGATTGAGGGCTACACCTTC
size: -; J: TRBJ2-3; D: -; V: TRBV6-5; CDR3: CASSSRPSTGTLRWTDTQYF; DNA: TGTGCCAGCAGTTCCCGCCCTTCGACAGGAACTCTTCGGTGGACAGATACGCAGTATTTT
size: -; J: TRBJ2-1; D: TRBD2; V: TRBV24-1; CDR3: CATSDVPGTSGASYNEQFF; DNA: TGTGCCACCAGTGACGTTCCAGGGACTAGCGGGGCATCCTACAATGAGCAGTTCTTC
size: -; J: TRBJ2-2; D: TRBD2; V: TRBV5-1; CDR3: CASGPQVAGGRTGELFF; DNA: TGCGCCAGCGGACCCCAGGTAGCGGGGGGGCGCACCGGGGAGCTGTTTTTT
size: -; J: TRBJ2-3; D: TRBD2; V: TRBV7-9; CDR3: CASSLSSGGSTDTQYF; DNA: TGTGCCAGCAGCTTATCTAGCGGGGGGAGCACAGATACGCAGTATTTT
size: -; J: TRBJ2-5; D: TRBD1; V: TRBV7-2; CDR3: CASSPRAGGSWETQYF; DNA: TGTGCCAGCAGCCCCCGGGCAGGGGGCAGCTGGGAGACCCAGTACTTC
size: -; J: TRBJ2-5; D: -; V: TRBV12-3/TRBV12-4; CDR3: CASSFAGPKRTQYF; DNA: TGTGCCAGCAGTTTTGCGGGGCCCAAGAGAACCCAGTACTTC
size: -; J: TRBJ1-5; D: -; V: TRBV30; CDR3: CAWSAGLYQPQHF; DNA: TGTGCCTGGAGTGCCGGACTCTATCAGCCCCAGCATTTT
size: -; J: TRBJ2-7; D: -; V: TRBV6-2/TRBV6-3; CDR3: CASSSAQNPGSSDF; DNA: TGTGCCAGCAGTTCCGCCCAGAATCCAGGGTCTTCGGACTTC
size: -; J: TRBJ2-3; D: TRBD2; V: TRBV12-3/TRBV12-4; CDR3: CASSWGGRGSTDTQYF; DNA: TGTGCCAGCAGTTGGGGGGGACGCGGGTCCACAGATACGCAGTATTTT
size: -; J: TRBJ1-5; D: -; V: TRBV7-9; CDR3: CASSLDVVEPQHF; DNA: TGTGCCAGCAGCTTAGATGTAGTCGAGCCCCAGCATTTT
size: -; J: TRBJ2-5; D: -; V: TRBV5-1; CDR3: CASSLEWETQYF; DNA: TGCGCCAGCAGCTTGGAATGGGAGACCCAGTACTTC
size: -; J: TRBJ2-1; D: -; V: TRBV4-1; CDR3: CASSQGSWYSSYNEQFF; DNA: TGCGCCAGCAGCCAAGGGTCCTGGTATTCCTCCTACAATGAGCAGTTCTTC
size: -; J: TRBJ2-2; D: -; V: TRBV5-6; CDR3: CASSDGTPMNTGELFF; DNA: TGTGCCAGCAGCGATGGGACCCCAATGAACACCGGGGAGCTGTTTTTT
size: -; J: TRBJ2-1; D: -; V: TRBV7-2; CDR3: CASSPGGSGREQFF; DNA: TGTGCCAGCAGCCCCGGGGGTAGTGGGCGGGAGCAGTTCTTC
size: -; J: TRBJ2-2; D: -; V: TRBV20-1; CDR3: CSARVGVHYTGELFF; DNA: TGCAGTGCTAGAGTAGGGGTGCACTACACCGGGGAGCTGTTTTTT
size: -; J: TRBJ1-6; D: -; V: TRBV5-1; CDR3: CASSVHSEENSPLHF; DNA: TGCGCCAGCAGCGTCCACTCGGAGGAAAATTCACCCCTCCACTTT
size: -; J: TRBJ2-1; D: -; V: TRBV20-1; CDR3: CSARDLRSYLSEQFF; DNA: TGCAGTGCTAGAGATCTTAGGTCTTATCTTAGTGAGCAGTTCTTC
size: -; J: TRBJ2-2; D: -; V: TRBV3-1; CDR3: CASRPSGTGELFF; DNA: TGTGCCAGCAGGCCAAGTGGAACCGGGGAGCTGTTTTTT
size: -; J: TRBJ2-7; D: TRBD2; V: TRBV7-2; CDR3: CASSLSLAGPYEQYF; DNA: TGTGCCAGCAGCTTATCATTAGCGGGGCCCTACGAGCAGTACTTC
size: -; J: TRBJ1-1; D: -; V: TRBV29-1; CDR3: CSVDWGSEAFF; DNA: TGCAGCGTTGATTGGGGGTCTGAAGCTTTCTTT
size: -; J: TRBJ2-4; D: -; V: TRBV3-1; CDR3: CASSQEEHIQYF; DNA: TGTGCCAGCAGCCAAGAAGAACACATTCAGTACTTC
size: once; J: TRBJ2-5; D: TRBD2; V: TRBV11-2; CDR3: CASSLGSGGGVETQYF; DNA: TGTGCCAGCAGCTTAGGTAGCGGGGGGGGAGTAGAGACCCAGTACTTC
size: -; J: TRBJ2-3; D: -; V: TRBV5-4; CDR3: CASSSGESRTDTQYF; DNA: TGTGCCAGCAGCTCCGGGGAGTCCCGCACAGATACGCAGTATTTT
size: once; J: TRBJ2-3; D: -; V: TRBV20-1; CDR3: CTVEGFADTQYF; DNA: TGCACTGTGGAGGGTTTTGCAGATACGCAGTATTTT
size: -; J: TRBJ2-5; D: TRBD2; V: TRBV7-2; CDR3: CASSLNSGPETQYF; DNA: TGTGCCAGCAGCTTGAATAGCGGGCCAGAGACCCAGTACTTC
size: once; J: TRBJ2-2; D: -; V: TRBV2; CDR3: CASREAGELFF; DNA: TGTGCCAGCAGGGAGGCCGGGGAGCTGTTTTTT